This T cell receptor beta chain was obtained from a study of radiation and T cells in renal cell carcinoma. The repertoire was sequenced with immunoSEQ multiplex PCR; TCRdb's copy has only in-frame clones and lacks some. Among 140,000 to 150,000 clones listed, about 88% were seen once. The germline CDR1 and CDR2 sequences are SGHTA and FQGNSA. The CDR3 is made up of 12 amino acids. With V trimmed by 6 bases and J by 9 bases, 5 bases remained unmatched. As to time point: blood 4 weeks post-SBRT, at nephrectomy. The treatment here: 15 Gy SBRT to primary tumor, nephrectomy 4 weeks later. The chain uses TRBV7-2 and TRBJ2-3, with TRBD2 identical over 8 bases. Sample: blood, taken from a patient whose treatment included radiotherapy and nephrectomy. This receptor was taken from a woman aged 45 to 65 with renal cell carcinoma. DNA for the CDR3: TGTGCCAGCAGATTTAGGACTAGCACGCAGTATTTT. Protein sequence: CASRFRTSTQYF.